What follows is one T cell receptor (beta chain) and its context. Its antigen is not known. The data stem from a study of blood T cells in healthy people across ages. Points from the study as a whole: Observed TCR beta diversity showed a strong correlation with the percentage of naive T cells as measured by flow cytometry. There were more naive CD4+ cells and higher diversity in long-lived donors than in aged donors. Measured against age, TCR beta diversity per million T cells decreased in a roughly linear manner.

For the second PCR, which ran for 7 to 11 cycles, a sample-barcoded 5' primer and a J-beta primer mix were used. TCRdb itself ran the 5' RACE reads through MiXCR, one entry per CDR3 protein. The sample lists fewer than 1.5 million distinct CDR3 sequences; around 42% were seen once. The CDR3 runs 15 residues. The germline V and J ends were trimmed by 4 bases and 5 bases, with 17 bases remaining between them. Per the germline V gene, CDR1 is MGHRA and CDR2 is YSYEKL. V and J are TRBV4-1 and TRBJ2-5; D could derive from TRBD1 or TRBD2 (5 bases each). The TCR originated in a young woman in good health. Sequenced: blood. CDR3 coding DNA: TGCGCCAGCAGCCTTGGGACCTCCTCCGGGGAGACCCAGTACTTC. Translating it yields CASSLGTSSGETQYF.